This TCR beta chain was sequenced during a study of response to subunit inactivated influenza vaccine. Via MiXCR, TCRdb re-called the RT-PCR reads, giving one row per CDR3 protein. The repertoire consists of a few hundred thousand distinct CDR3 sequences, with roughly 12% occurring once and the leading ten covering approximately 11%. Germline lookup yields CDR1 DFQATT and CDR2 SNEGSKA (reference sequence). The CDR3 covers 14 residues. The V and J ends lost 6 bases and 1 base respectively, with 15 bases between them. There are many counts of this clonotype. These data were likewise used in another study, on T cells expressing NK-cell markers. Per that study: For TCR beta, cDNA was produced by 5'RACE template switching with UMIs. Sorted T-cell subsets CD3+CD56+NKG2C+, CD3+CD56+NKG2C- and CD3+CD56-NKG2C+ were TCR beta-sequenced.

V gene TRBV20-1 combines with J gene TRBJ1-2; the D gene is possibly TRBD1 (5 bases). The sequence derives from a man in his forties or fifties who received an inactivated influenza vaccine. Source: PBMCs from blood, taken on the day of vaccination. CDR3: CSAPPGTVNYGYTF. Written as DNA, the CDR3 is TGCAGTGCCCCCCCGGGGACCGTTAACTATGGCTACACCTTC.